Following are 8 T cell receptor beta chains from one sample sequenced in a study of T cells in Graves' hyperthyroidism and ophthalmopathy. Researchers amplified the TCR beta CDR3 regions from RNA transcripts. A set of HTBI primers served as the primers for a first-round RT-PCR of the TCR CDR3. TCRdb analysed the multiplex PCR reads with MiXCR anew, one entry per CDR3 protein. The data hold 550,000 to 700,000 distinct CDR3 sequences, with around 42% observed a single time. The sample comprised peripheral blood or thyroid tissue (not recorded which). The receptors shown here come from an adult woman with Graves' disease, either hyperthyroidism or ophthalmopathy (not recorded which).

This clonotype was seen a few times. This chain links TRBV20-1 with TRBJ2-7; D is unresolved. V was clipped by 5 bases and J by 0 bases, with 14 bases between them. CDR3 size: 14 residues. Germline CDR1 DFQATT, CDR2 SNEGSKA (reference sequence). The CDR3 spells CSASYRANSYEQYF. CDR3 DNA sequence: TGCAGTGCTTCCTACCGGGCCAACTCCTACGAGCAGTACTTC.

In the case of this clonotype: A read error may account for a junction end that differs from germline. CDR3 amino acids: CASVIRKNAGELFF. The CDR3 nucleotides read TGTGCCAGCGTGATCCGGAAGAACGCCGGGGAGCTGTTTTTT. V usage is TRBV10-2 and J usage is TRBJ2-2; no firm D call. Germline CDR1 reads WSHSY; CDR2 reads SAAADI. The CDR3 sequence is 14 residues long.

As DNA, the CDR3 is TGTGCCAGCAGCCGGGGACAGGGGGCCCGATTGGGGGCCAACGTCCTGACTTTC. It encodes CASSRGQGARLGANVLTF. The J gene is TRBJ2-6, the V gene TRBV7-9, with TRBD1 identical over 12 bases. J was trimmed by 4 bases and V by 5 bases; bases with no gene match: 9. Germline V gene sequence: CDR1 SEHNR, CDR2 FQNEAQ (reference sequence). CDR3 length: 18 amino acids.

The CDR3 coding sequence is TGTGCCATCAGTCCCGGGGGGGATGAGCAGTTCTTC. Translated, it gives CAISPGGDEQFF. This chain joins TRBV10-3 and TRBJ2-1, with TRBD2 matching 8 bases. Germline V gene lookup returns CDR1 ENHRY and CDR2 SYGVKD. J gave up 8 bases and V 5 bases, and 2 bases lay outside the gene matches. The CDR3 has 12 residues.

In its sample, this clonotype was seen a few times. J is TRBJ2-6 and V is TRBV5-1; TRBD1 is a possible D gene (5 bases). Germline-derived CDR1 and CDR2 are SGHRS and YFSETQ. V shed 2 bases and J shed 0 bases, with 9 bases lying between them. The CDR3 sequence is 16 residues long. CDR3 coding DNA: TGCGCCAGCAGCTTACAGGCCGTCTCTGGGGCCAACGTCCTGACTTTC. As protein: CASSLQAVSGANVLTF.

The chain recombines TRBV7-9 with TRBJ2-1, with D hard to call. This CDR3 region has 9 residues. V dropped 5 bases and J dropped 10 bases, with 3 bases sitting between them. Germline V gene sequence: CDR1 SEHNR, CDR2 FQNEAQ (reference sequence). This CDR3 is CASSEEQFF. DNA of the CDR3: TGTGCCAGCAGCGAAGAGCAGTTCTTC.

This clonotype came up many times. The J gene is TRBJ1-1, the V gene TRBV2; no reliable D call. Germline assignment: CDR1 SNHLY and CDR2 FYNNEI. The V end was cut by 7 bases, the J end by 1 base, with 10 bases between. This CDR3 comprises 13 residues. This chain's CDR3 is CASISERNTEAFF. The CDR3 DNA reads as TGTGCCAGCATTAGTGAGAGGAACACTGAAGCTTTCTTT.

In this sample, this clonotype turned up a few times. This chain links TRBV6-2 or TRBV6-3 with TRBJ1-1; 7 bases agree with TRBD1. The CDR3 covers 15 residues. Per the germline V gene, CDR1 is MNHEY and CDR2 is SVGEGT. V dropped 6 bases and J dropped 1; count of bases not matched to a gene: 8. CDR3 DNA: TGTGCCAGCAGCTCCCACAGGGGAGGGAACACTGAAGCTTTCTTT. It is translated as CASSSHRGGNTEAFF.